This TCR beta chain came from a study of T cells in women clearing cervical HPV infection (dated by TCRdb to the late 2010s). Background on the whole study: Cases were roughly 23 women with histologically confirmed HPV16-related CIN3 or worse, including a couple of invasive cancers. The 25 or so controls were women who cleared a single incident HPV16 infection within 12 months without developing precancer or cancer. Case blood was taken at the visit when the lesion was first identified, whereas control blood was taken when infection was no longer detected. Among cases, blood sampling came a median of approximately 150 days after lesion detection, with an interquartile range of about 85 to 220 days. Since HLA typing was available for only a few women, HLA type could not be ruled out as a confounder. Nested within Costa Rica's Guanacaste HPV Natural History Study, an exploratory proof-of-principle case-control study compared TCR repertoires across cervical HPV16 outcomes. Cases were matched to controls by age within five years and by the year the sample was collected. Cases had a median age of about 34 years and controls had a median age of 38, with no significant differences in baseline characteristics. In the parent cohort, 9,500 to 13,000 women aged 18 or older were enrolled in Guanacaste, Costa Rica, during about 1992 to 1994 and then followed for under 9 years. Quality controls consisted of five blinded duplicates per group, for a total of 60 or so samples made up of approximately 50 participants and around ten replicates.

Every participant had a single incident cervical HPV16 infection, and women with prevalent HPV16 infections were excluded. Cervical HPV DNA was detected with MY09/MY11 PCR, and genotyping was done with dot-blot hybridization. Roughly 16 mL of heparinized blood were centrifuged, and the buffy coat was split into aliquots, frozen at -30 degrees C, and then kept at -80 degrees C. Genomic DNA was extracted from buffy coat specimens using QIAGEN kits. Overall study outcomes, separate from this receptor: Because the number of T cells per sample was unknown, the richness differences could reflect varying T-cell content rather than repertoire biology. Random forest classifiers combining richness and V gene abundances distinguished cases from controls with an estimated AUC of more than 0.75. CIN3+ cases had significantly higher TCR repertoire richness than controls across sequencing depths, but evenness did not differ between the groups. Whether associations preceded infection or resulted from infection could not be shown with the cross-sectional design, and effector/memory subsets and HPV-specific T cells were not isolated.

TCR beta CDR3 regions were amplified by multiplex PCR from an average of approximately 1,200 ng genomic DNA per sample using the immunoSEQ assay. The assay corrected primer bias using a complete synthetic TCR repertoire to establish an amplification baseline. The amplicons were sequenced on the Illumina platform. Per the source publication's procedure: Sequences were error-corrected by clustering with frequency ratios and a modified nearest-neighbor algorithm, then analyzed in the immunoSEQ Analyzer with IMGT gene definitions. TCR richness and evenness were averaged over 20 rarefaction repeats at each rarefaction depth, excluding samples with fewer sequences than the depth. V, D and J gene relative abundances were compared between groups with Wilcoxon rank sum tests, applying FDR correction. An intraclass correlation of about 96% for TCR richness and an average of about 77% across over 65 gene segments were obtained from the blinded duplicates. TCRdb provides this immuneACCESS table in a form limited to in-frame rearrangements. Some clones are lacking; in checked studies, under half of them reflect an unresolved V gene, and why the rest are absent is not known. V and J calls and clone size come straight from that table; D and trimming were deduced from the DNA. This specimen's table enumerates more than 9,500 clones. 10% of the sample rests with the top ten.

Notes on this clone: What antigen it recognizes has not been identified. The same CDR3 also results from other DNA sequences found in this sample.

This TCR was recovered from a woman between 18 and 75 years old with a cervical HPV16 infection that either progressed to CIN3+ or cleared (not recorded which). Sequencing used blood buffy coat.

CDR3 DNA, as far as it was read: TGTGCCAGCAGTCTAATTACAGGGGGA. Its protein product is CASSLITGG. The whole CDR3 sequence reads CASSLITGGIYF. The chain employs TRBV6-2 or TRBV6-3 and TRBJ1-3; the junction holds 8 bases that match TRBD1. The read ends 3 residues before the CDR3 terminus; that terminus is restored from the germline J gene. The germline V gene encodes CDR1 MNHEY and CDR2 SVGEGT. Spanning cysteine to phenylalanine, the CDR3 consists of 12 amino acids. The CDR3 was read in part: 27 bases, with the frame set at base 1.